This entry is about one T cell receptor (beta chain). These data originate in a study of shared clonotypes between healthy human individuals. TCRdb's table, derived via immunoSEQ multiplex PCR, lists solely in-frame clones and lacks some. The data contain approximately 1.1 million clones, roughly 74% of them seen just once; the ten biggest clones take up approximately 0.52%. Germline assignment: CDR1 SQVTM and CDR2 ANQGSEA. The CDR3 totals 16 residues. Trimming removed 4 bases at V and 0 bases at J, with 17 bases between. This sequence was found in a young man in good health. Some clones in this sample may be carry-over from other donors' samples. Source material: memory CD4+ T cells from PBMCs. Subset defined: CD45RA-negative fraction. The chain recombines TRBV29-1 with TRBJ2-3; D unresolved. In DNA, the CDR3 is TGCAGCGTTGTGGATTGGGTGGCCTCAAGCACAGATACGCAGTATTTT. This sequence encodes CSVVDWVASSTDTQYF.